This TCR beta chain stems from a study of shared clonotypes between healthy human individuals. Subsets obtained from CD4+ cells comprised CD45RA+ naive and CD45RA-negative memory cells. Here immunoSEQ multiplex PCR was the method, and the copy in TCRdb shows in-frame clones only, minus some. Counted here are 2 million to 3 million clones, approximately 94% occurring once; the ten biggest clones make up 0.35% to 0.45%. On this clone: As yet, its antigen is unknown.

Germline lookup yields CDR1 SGHRS and CDR2 YFSETQ. The V gene lost 4 bases and the J gene lost 1 base, with 17 bases spanning the gap. This CDR3 has 16 residues. Findings and caveats of the study: Generally, naive subsets came out with larger estimated richness than memory subsets.

Material for sequencing was naive CD4+ T cells from PBMCs. Subset specified: CD45RA+ positively selected. This clonotype was sampled from a man aged 18 to 30 in good health. Some clones in this sample may be carry-over from other donors' samples. The gene calls are TRBV5-1 and TRBJ1-1; the D gene is possibly TRBD1 (6 bases). The CDR3 reads CASSGTSTWANTEAFF. CDR3 coding DNA: TGCGCCAGCAGCGGGACATCTACCTGGGCGAACACTGAAGCTTTCTTT.